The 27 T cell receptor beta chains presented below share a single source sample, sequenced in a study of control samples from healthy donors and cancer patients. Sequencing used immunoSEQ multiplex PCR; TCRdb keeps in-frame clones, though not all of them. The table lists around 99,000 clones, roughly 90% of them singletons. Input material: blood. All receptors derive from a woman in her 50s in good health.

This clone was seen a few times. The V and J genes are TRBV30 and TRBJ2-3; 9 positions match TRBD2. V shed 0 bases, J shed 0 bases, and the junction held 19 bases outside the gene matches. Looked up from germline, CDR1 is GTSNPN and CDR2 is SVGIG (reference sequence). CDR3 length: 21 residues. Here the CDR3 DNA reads TGTGCCTGGAGTGTTTTTCTGTCGTTCAGCGGGAGGATATTGAGCACAGATACGCAGTATTTT. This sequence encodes CAWSVFLSFSGRILSTDTQYF. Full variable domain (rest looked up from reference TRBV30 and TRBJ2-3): SQTIHQWPATLVQPVGSPLSLECTVEGTSNPNLYWYRQAAGRGLQLLFYSVGIGQISSEVPQNLSASRPQDRQFILSSKKLLLSDSGFYLCAWSVFLSFSGRILSTDTQYFGPGTRLTVL.

CDR3 protein: CASSPIPGGGDQPQHF. The CDR3 DNA reads as TGCGCCAGCAGCCCCATCCCAGGGGGCGGGGATCAGCCCCAGCATTTT. The rearrangement joins TRBV5-1 to TRBJ1-5; 8 positions agree with TRBD1. V lost 4 bases to trimming and J lost 5 bases; unmatched junction nucleotides: 11. Germline V gene sequence: CDR1 SGHRS, CDR2 YFSETQ. There are 16 residues in the CDR3.

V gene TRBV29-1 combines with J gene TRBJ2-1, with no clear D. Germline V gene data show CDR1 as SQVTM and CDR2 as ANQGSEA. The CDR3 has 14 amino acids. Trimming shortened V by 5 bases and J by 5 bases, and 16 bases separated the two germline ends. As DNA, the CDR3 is TGCAGCGTTCGGCAGAACCGAATAAACAATGAGCAGTTCTTC. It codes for CSVRQNRINNEQFF.

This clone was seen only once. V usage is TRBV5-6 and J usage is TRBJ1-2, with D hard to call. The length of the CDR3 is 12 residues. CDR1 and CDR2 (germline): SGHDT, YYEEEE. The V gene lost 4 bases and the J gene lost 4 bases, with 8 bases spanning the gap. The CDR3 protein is CASSGLGYGYTF. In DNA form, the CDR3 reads TGTGCCAGCAGCGGCCTGGGCTATGGCTACACCTTC.

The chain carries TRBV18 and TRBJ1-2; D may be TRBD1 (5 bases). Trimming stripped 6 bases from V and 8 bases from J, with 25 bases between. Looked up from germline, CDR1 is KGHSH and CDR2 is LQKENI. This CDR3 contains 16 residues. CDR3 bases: TGTGCCAGCTCCAAAAACAAAGGGACTCTCAAAAACGGCTACACCTTC. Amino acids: CASSKNKGTLKNGYTF. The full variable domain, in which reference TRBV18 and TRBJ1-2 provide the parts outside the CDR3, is NAGVMQNPRHLVRRRGQEARLRCSPMKGHSHVYWYRQLPEEGLKFMVYLQKENIIDESGMPKERFSAEFPKEGPSILRIQQVVRGDSAAYFCASSKNKGTLKNGYTFGSGTRLTVV.

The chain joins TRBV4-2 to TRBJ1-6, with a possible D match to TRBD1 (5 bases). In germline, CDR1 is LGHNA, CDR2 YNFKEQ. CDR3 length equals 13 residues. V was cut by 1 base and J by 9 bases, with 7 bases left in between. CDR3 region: CASSQGGGSPLHF. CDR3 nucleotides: TGTGCCAGCAGCCAAGGCGGGGGTTCACCCCTCCACTTT.

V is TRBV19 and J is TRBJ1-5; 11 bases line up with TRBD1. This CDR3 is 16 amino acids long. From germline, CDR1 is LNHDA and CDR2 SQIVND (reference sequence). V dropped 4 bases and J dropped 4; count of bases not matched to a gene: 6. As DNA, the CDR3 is TGTGCCAGTAGTAGTTACCGGGACAGGGGGAATCAGCCCCAGCATTTT. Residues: CASSSYRDRGNQPQHF.

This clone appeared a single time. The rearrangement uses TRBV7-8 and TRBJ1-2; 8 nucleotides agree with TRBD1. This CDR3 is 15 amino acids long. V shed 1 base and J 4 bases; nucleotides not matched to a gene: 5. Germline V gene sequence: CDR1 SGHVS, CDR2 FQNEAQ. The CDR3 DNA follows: TGTGCCAGCAGCTTAGGACAGGGGATATTCTATGGCTACACCTTC. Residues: CASSLGQGIFYGYTF.

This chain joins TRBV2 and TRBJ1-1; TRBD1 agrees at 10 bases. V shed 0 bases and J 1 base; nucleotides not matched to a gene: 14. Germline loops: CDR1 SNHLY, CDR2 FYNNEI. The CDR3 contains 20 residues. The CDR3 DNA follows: TGTGCCAGCAGTGAAGCGCTTCAGTTTATCCGGGACAGGGGGAACACTGAAGCTTTCTTT. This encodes CASSEALQFIRDRGNTEAFF. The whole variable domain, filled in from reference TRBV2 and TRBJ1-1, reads EPEVTQTPSHQVTQMGQEVILRCVPISNHLYFYWYRQILGQKVEFLVSFYNNEISEKSEIFDDQFSVERPDGSNFTLKIRSTKLEDSAMYFCASSEALQFIRDRGNTEAFFGQGTRLTVV.

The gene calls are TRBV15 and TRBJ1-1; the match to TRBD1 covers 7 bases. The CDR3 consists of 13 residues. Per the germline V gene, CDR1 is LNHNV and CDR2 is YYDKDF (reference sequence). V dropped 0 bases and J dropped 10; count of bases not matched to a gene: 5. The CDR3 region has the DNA TGTGCCACCAGCAGAGAGAATGCAGGGGGAGCTTTCTTT. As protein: CATSRENAGGAFF.

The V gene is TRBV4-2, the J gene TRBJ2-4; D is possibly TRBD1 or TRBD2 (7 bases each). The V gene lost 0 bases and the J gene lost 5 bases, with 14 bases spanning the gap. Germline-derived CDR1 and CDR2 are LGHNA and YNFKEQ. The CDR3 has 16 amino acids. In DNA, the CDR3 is TGTGCCAGCAGCCAAGAGTCAGGGGGGGGCCAAAACATTCAGTACTTC. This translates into CASSQESGGGQNIQYF.

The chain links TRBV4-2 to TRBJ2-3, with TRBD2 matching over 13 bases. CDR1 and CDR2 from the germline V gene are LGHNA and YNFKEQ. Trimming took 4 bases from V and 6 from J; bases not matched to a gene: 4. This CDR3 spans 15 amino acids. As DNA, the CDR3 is TGTGCCAGCAGCCTACTAGCGGGGGGGCCTGATACGCAGTATTTT. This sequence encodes CASSLLAGGPDTQYF.

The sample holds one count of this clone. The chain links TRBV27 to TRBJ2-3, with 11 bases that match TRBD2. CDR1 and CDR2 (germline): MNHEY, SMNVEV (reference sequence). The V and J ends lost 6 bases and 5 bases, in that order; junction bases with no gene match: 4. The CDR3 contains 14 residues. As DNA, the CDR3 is TGTGCCAGCAGACTAGCGGGGGTCGAAGATACGCAGTATTTT. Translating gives CASRLAGVEDTQYF.

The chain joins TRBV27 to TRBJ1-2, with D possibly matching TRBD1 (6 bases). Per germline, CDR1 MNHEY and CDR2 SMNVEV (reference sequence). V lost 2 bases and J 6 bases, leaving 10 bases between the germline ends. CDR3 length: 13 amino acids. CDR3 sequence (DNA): TGTGCCAGCAGTTTAAACAGGGATAATGGCTACACCTTC. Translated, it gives CASSLNRDNGYTF.

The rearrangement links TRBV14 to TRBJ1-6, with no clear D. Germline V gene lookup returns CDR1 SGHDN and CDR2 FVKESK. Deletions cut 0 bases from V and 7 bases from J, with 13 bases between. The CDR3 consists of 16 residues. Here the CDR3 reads CASSQDPVLANSPLHF. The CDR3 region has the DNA TGTGCCAGCAGCCAAGATCCAGTTCTAGCGAATTCACCCCTCCACTTT. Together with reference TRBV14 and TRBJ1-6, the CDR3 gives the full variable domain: EAGVTQFPSHSVIEKGQTVTLRCDPISGHDNLYWYRRVMGKEIKFLLHFVKESKQDESGMPNNRFLAERTGGTYSTLKVQPAELEDSGVYFCASSQDPVLANSPLHFGNGTRLTVT.

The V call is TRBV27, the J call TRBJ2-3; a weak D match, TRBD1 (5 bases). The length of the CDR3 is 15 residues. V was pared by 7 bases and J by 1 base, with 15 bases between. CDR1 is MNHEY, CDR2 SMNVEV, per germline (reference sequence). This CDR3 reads CASTPMGLGTDTQYF. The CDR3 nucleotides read TGTGCCAGCACCCCCATGGGGCTGGGCACAGATACGCAGTATTTT.

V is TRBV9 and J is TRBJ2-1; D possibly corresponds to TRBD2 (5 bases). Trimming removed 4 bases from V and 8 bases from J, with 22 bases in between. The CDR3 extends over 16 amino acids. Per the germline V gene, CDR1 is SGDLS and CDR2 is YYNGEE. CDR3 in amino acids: CASSPNPNFLGDEQFF. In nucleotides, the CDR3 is TGTGCCAGCAGCCCAAACCCCAACTTCCTCGGGGATGAGCAGTTCTTC.

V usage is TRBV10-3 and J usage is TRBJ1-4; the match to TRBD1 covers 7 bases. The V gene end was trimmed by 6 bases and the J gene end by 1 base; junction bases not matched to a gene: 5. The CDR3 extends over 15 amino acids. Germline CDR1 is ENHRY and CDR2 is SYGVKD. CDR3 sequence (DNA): TGTGCCATCAGGGATACAGGGGAAACTAATGAAAAACTGTTTTTT. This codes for CAIRDTGETNEKLFF.

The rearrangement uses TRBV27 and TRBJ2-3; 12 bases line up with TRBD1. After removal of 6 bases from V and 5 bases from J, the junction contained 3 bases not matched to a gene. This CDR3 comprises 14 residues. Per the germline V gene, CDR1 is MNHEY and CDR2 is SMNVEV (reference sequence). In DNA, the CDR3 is TGTGCCAGCAGGGGACAGGGGGCAGGAGATACGCAGTATTTT. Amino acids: CASRGQGAGDTQYF.

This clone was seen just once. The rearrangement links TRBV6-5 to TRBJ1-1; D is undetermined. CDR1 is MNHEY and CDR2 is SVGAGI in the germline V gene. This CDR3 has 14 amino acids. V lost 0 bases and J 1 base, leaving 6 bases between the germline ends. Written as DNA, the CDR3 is TGTGCCAGCAGTTACTCGAGAAGGAACACTGAAGCTTTCTTT. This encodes CASSYSRRNTEAFF.

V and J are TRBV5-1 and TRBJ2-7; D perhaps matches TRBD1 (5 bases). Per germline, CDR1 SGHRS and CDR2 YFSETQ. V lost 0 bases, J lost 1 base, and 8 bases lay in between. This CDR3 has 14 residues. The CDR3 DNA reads TGCGCCAGCAGCTTGGCTCCAGGGTCCTACGAGCAGTACGTC. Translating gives CASSLAPGSYEQYV.

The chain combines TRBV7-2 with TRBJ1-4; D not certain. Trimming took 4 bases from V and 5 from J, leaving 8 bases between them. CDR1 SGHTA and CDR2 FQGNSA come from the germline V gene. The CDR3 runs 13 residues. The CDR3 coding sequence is TGTGCCAGCAGCTCGCAACGGAATGAAAAACTGTTTTTT. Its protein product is CASSSQRNEKLFF.

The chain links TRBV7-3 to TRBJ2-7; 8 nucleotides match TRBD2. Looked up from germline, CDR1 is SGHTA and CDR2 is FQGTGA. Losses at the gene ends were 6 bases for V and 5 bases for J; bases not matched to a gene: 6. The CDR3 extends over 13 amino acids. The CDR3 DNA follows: TGTGCCAGCAGTTTAGGACTAGCTCACGAGCAGTACTTC. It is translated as CASSLGLAHEQYF.

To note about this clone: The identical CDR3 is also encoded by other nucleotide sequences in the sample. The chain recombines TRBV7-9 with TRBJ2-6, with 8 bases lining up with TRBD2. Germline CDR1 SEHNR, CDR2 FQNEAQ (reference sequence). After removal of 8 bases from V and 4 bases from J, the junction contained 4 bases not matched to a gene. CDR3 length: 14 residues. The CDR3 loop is CASQRGGGANVLTF. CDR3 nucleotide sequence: TGTGCCAGCCAACGGGGGGGCGGGGCCAACGTCCTGACTTTC.

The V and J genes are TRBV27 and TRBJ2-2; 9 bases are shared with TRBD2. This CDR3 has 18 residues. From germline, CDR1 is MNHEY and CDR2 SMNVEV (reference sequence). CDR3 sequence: CARQAGGPRGMKTGELFF. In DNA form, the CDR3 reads TGTGCTCGACAAGCGGGAGGACCGCGCGGAATGAAAACCGGGGAGCTGTTTTTT.

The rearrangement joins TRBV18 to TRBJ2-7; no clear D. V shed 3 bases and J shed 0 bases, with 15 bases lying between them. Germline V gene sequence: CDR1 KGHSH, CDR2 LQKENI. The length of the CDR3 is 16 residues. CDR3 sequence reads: CASSPLKPYSSYEQYF. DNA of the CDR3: TGTGCCAGCTCACCCCTAAAGCCCTATAGCTCCTACGAGCAGTACTTC.

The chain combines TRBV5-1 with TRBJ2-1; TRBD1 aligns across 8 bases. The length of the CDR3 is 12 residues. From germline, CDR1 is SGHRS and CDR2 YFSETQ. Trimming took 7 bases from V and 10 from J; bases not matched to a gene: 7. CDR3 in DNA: TGCGCCAGCGCATTACAGGGGGGCGAGCAGTTCTTC. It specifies CASALQGGEQFF.